The source of this T cell receptor beta chain is a study of Graves' ophthalmopathy and Graves' hyperthyroidism. The study's findings and limits: A majority of expanded thyroid clonotypes exceeding 0.001 frequency were likewise present in blood.

Clinical symptoms and serum thyroxine were used for diagnosis; TRAb, thyroid ultrasound and orbital computed tomography were also relied on. To note about this clonotype: The antigen remains undetermined.

V lost 3 bases and J 6 bases, leaving 15 bases between the germline ends. There are 15 residues in the CDR3. Germline V lookup: CDR1 ENHRY, CDR2 SYGVKD. The TCR beta CDR3 regions underwent amplification from RNA transcripts. The first round was an RT-PCR with HTBI primers, and the second round was a multiplex PCR. MiXCR, run by TCRdb on the multiplex PCR reads, gives a single entry per CDR3 protein. The data contain around 660,000 distinct CDR3 sequences, about 38% of them seen just once; the ten biggest clones take up about 3.3%. The origin of this receptor is an adult man with Graves' ophthalmopathy. This chain connects TRBV10-3 to TRBJ1-5; D gene uncertain. The specimen sequenced was peripheral blood. CDR3 coding DNA: TGTGCCATCAGTGATGTAGTGGGCGTGGGTCAGCCCCAGCATTTT. Encoded protein: CAISDVVGVGQPQHF.